Below, one T cell receptor (beta chain) is given with its context. Its antigen is not identified. Individual cDNA molecules carried attached unique molecular identifiers. TCRdb independently ran MiXCR on the 5' RACE reads; one entry per CDR3 protein. The profile shows about 85,000 distinct CDR3 sequences, under 15% of them singletons. These data belong to a study of early T cells in non-severe SARS-CoV-2 infection. Across the study: Unsorted whole blood bulk RNA was sequenced, with unpaired chains. Study outcomes and limitations: Matching results from VDJdb favored anti-spike CD8 responses, leaving private and CD4 specificities undetected.

The source of this sequence is an adult who was a healthcare worker with PCR-confirmed SARS-CoV-2 infection or an uninfected control (not recorded which). The source material was whole blood.

The CDR3 nucleotides are TGCAGCGACGACACACAGGTCACGGCTTTCTTT. Protein: CSDDTQVTAFF. The chain carries TRBV29-1 and TRBJ1-1; D is perhaps TRBD1 (5 bases). CDR1 SQVTM and CDR2 ANQGSEA come from the germline V gene. Trimming removed 7 bases from V and 11 bases from J, with 17 bases in between. The CDR3 has 11 amino acids.